The 12 T cell receptor beta chains listed next were all sequenced from one sample in a study of CD8 T cells in ankylosing spondylitis. TCRdb ran MiXCR on the 5' RACE reads and lists one entry per CDR3 protein. The sample shows about 250,000 distinct CDR3 sequences, roughly 32% of them seen only once. The material sequenced was blood, either unsorted or a sorted T cell fraction (not recorded which). The receptors derive from a male donor with ankylosing spondylitis or in good health (not recorded which).

The V gene is TRBV12-3 or TRBV12-4, the J gene TRBJ2-7; tentatively, D is TRBD1 (5 bases). The CDR3 extends over 16 amino acids. V shed 1 base and J shed 5 bases, with 18 bases lying between them. The CDR3 coding sequence is TGTGCCAGCAGTTTAGGTGTTAAAGGGGTAACGGACGAGCAGTACTTC. The encoded protein is CASSLGVKGVTDEQYF.

This clonotype occurred many times. This chain's CDR3 is CSARGPWTGANYGYTF. The CDR3 DNA reads as TGCAGTGCGCGGGGTCCGTGGACAGGGGCAAACTATGGCTACACCTTC. The V call is TRBV20-1, the J call TRBJ1-2; 9 positions agree with TRBD1. Trimming cost V 6 bases and J 2 bases; bases outside gene matches: 13. Germline CDR1 DFQATT, CDR2 SNEGSKA (reference sequence). CDR3 length equals 16 residues.

This clonotype was counted only a few times. The chain recombines TRBV12-3 or TRBV12-4 with TRBJ2-5, with 12 bases that match TRBD1. The CDR3 runs to 15 residues. Unmatched junction bases numbered 7, after V lost 7 bases and J lost 4 bases. CDR3 nucleotide sequence: TGTGCCAGCACCGGGGACAGGGGGCGCAGAGAGACCCAGTACTTC. Its protein product is CASTGDRGRRETQYF.

In this sample, this clonotype turned up a few times. The rearrangement uses TRBV29-1 and TRBJ2-5, with 7 bases matching TRBD1. CDR3 length: 12 residues. Germline-derived CDR1 and CDR2 are SQVTM and ANQGSEA. The trim removed 7 bases at V and 4 bases at J, leaving 6 bases unmatched. CDR3 region: CSAWTGGETQYF. CDR3 bases: TGCAGCGCTTGGACAGGTGGAGAGACCCAGTACTTC.

The chain links TRBV7-6 to TRBJ2-7; possibly TRBD2 for D (5 bases). CDR1 is SGHVS, CDR2 FNYEAQ, per germline. The CDR3 consists of 14 residues. V dropped 4 bases and J dropped 0 bases, with 10 bases sitting between them. The CDR3: CASSSGVLSYEQYF. CDR3 in DNA: TGTGCCAGCAGCTCCGGGGTTCTCTCCTACGAGCAGTACTTC.

The V gene is TRBV20-1, the J gene TRBJ2-1, with 8 bases aligning to TRBD2. This CDR3 spans 13 amino acids. V shed 6 bases and J 7 bases; nucleotides not matched to a gene: 8. CDR1 is DFQATT, CDR2 SNEGSKA, per germline (reference sequence). For the CDR3, the DNA is TGCAGTGCCCTAGCGGGCTGGGGGAATGAGCAGTTCTTC. Encoded protein: CSALAGWGNEQFF.

This clonotype was seen a handful of times. This sequence joins TRBV5-1 and TRBJ2-3; 9 nucleotides match TRBD2. Per the germline V gene, CDR1 is SGHRS and CDR2 is YFSETQ. Unmatched junction bases numbered 4, after V lost 4 bases and J lost 4 bases. The CDR3 length is 14 residues. The CDR3 sequence is CASSPGTSPDTQYF. CDR3 sequence (DNA): TGCGCCAGCAGCCCAGGGACTAGCCCAGATACGCAGTATTTT.

The chain is built from TRBV7-9 and TRBJ2-3; D is unclear. V lost 0 bases, J lost 2 bases, and 12 bases lay in between. This CDR3 has 16 residues. CDR1 and CDR2 from the germline V gene are SEHNR and FQNEAQ (reference sequence). CDR3 nucleotide sequence: TGTGCCAGCAGCTTAGCGGGGATAGACCTCACAGATACGCAGTATTTT. Translation: CASSLAGIDLTDTQYF. Full variable domain (missing parts from reference TRBV7-9 and TRBJ2-3): DTGVSQNPRHKITKRGQNVTFRCDPISEHNRLYWYRQTLGQGPEFLTYFQNEAQLEKSRLLSDRFSAERPKGSFSTLEIQRTEQGDSAMYLCASSLAGIDLTDTQYFGPGTRLTVL.

This clonotype was seen more than once but under ten times. The chain recombines TRBV29-1 with TRBJ2-1; D is possibly TRBD1 (7 bases). V was clipped by 8 bases and J by 3 bases, with 17 bases between them. The germline gives CDR1 SQVTM, CDR2 ANQGSEA. The CDR3 totals 14 residues. CDR3 protein: CSWTQGGYYNEQFF. CDR3 coding DNA: TGCAGCTGGACTCAGGGGGGATACTACAATGAGCAGTTCTTC.

The chain uses TRBV20-1 and TRBJ2-2; D unresolved. CDR1 and CDR2 from the germline V gene are DFQATT and SNEGSKA (reference sequence). V was pared by 4 bases and J by 6 bases, with 18 bases between. The CDR3 has 15 residues. CDR3 amino acids: CSATRRPFSAGELFF. The CDR3 bases are TGCAGTGCTACACGAAGGCCCTTCAGTGCCGGGGAGCTGTTTTTT.

This chain uses TRBV20-1 with TRBJ2-5, with TRBD2 as a possible D gene (6 bases). From germline, CDR1 is DFQATT and CDR2 SNEGSKA (reference sequence). The V and J ends lost 4 bases and 1 base respectively, with 7 bases between them. This CDR3 is built from 12 residues. The CDR3 DNA sequence: TGCAGTGCTACGGGGGTCCAAGAGACCCAGTACTTC. This encodes CSATGVQETQYF.

This chain connects TRBV6-5 to TRBJ2-1; D is uncertain. The germline V and J ends were trimmed by 3 bases and 8 bases, with 8 bases remaining between them. The CDR3 consists of 12 residues. CDR1 and CDR2 (germline): MNHEY, SVGAGI. CDR3 protein: CASSYGVDEQFF. CDR3 DNA: TGTGCCAGCAGTTATGGGGTGGATGAGCAGTTCTTC.